Following are 8 T cell receptor beta chains from one sample sequenced in a study of T cells in Graves' hyperthyroidism and ophthalmopathy. TCR beta CDR3 region amplification was performed from RNA transcripts. RT-PCR in the first round (using the HTBI primer set) targeted the TCR CDR3. TCRdb reprocessed the multiplex PCR reads via MiXCR and lists one record per CDR3 protein. The profile shows more than 600,000 distinct CDR3 sequences, about a sixth of them singletons. Material: blood. The receptor source for this set is a man aged 18 to 29 with Graves' hyperthyroidism.

This chain uses TRBV12-3 or TRBV12-4 with TRBJ2-7, with D perhaps matching TRBD2 (6 bases). Trimming took 1 base from V and 0 from J, leaving 13 bases between them. The CDR3 is 16 residues long. The CDR3 DNA follows: TGTGCCAGCAGTTTAGGTGGGGGGACGGTCTCCTACGAGCAGTACTTC. Its translation: CASSLGGGTVSYEQYF.

This clonotype was detected ten times or more. The V call is TRBV7-6, the J call TRBJ1-1; D perhaps matches TRBD1 (5 bases). The CDR3 has 14 amino acids. Germline CDR1 and CDR2: SGHVS and FNYEAQ. V lost 2 bases and J 3 bases, leaving 10 bases between the germline ends. CDR3 residues: CASSLQGSDTEAFF. The CDR3 coding sequence is TGTGCCAGCAGCTTACAGGGTTCAGACACTGAAGCTTTCTTT. Using reference TRBV7-6 and TRBJ1-1 for the parts outside the CDR3, the full variable domain is GAGVSQSPRYKVTKRGQDVALRCDPISGHVSLYWYRQALGQGPEFLTYFNYEAQQDKSGLPNDRFSAERPEGSISTLTIQRTEQRDSAMYRCASSLQGSDTEAFFGQGTRLTVV.

Worth noting for this clonotype: This may come from a read error, since a much larger clone is one base off. The chain is built from TRBV18 and TRBJ1-5; D remains ambiguous. Trimming removed 2 bases from V and 8 bases from J, with 13 bases in between. This CDR3 region has 14 residues. Germline CDR1 and CDR2: KGHSH and LQKENI. CDR3 in DNA: TGTGCCAGCTCACCAGTGGCAGTAGCGGAGCCCCAGCATTTT. It codes for CASSPVAVAEPQHF.

As to this clonotype: This may be a read error: a much more frequent sequence differs by one nucleotide. The rearrangement links TRBV2 to TRBJ2-5; D may be TRBD1 (6 bases). The germline gives CDR1 SNHLY, CDR2 FYNNEI. Trimming took 5 bases from V and 14 from J, leaving 12 bases between them. The CDR3 contains 10 residues. CDR3 DNA: TGTGCCAGCAGTAAGGGACAAACCTACTTC. Amino acids: CASSKGQTYF.

This clonotype came up many times. The rearrangement joins TRBV6-1 to TRBJ1-5; 7 nucleotides line up with TRBD1. The V segment lost 7 bases and the J segment 4 bases; nucleotides outside the gene matches: 7. The CDR3 has 14 amino acids. The V gene's germline CDR1 is MNHNS and CDR2 SASEGT. The CDR3 spells CASTDRKFNQPQHF. The CDR3 nucleotides are TGTGCCAGCACGGACAGGAAGTTTAATCAGCCCCAGCATTTT.

The V gene is TRBV15, the J gene TRBJ2-3; D unresolved. This CDR3 spans 15 amino acids. Looked up from germline, CDR1 is LNHNV and CDR2 is YYDKDF (reference sequence). V shed 3 bases and J shed 2 bases, with 12 bases lying between them. CDR3 loop: CATSSSDGNTDTQYF. The DNA for the CDR3 is TGTGCCACCAGCAGCTCTGACGGAAACACAGATACGCAGTATTTT. Drawing the rest from reference TRBV15 and TRBJ2-3, the complete variable domain is DAMVIQNPRYQVTQFGKPVTLSCSQTLNHNVMYWYQQKSSQAPKLLFHYYDKDFNNEADTPDNFQSRRPNTSFCFLDIRSPGLGDTAMYLCATSSSDGNTDTQYFGPGTRLTVL.

In its sample, this clonotype was seen many times. This chain connects TRBV29-1 to TRBJ2-7; possible D gene TRBD1, 6 bases. The CDR3 loop spans 14 amino acids. The germline V gene has CDR1 SQVTM and CDR2 ANQGSEA. Trimming stripped 2 bases from V and 0 bases from J, with 11 bases between. The CDR3 bases are TGCAGCGTTGAATCAGGGGCCAACTCCTACGAGCAGTACTTC. It yields the protein CSVESGANSYEQYF.

Many counts were recorded for this clonotype. The J gene is TRBJ2-2, the V gene TRBV7-9, with unresolved D. The V end was cut by 4 bases, the J end by 3 bases, with 9 bases between. The CDR3 covers 14 residues. Germline V lookup: CDR1 SEHNR, CDR2 FQNEAQ (reference sequence). The CDR3 sequence: CASSSTKDTGELFF. CDR3 sequence (DNA): TGTGCCAGCAGCTCGACGAAGGACACCGGGGAGCTGTTTTTT.